This T cell receptor beta chain was captured in a study of glioma-infiltrating T cells. This clonotype was recorded at least ten times. Using RNA template, CDR3s of TCR alpha and beta were amplified with iRepertoire arm-PCR. In TCRdb, the multiplex PCR reads were re-called with MiXCR into one record per CDR3 protein. The sample comprises more than 350,000 distinct CDR3 sequences, around 45% of which are singletons, and 9.5% to 15% rests with the top ten. Trimming shortened V by 1 base and J by 5 bases, and 11 bases separated the two germline ends. The CDR3 runs to 14 residues. The germline V gene encodes CDR1 SGHTA and CDR2 FQGNSA.

This TCR was sampled from a human donor with low-grade glioma or glioblastoma, undergoing nonglioma brain surgery, or in good health (not recorded which). Sequencing was performed on glioma tissue, nonneoplastic brain tissue, or PBMCs (not recorded which). The J gene is TRBJ2-5, the V gene TRBV7-2; no clear D gene. CDR3: CASSLDATSETQYF. The CDR3, as DNA: TGTGCCAGCAGCTTAGATGCGACTTCGGAGACCCAGTACTTC.